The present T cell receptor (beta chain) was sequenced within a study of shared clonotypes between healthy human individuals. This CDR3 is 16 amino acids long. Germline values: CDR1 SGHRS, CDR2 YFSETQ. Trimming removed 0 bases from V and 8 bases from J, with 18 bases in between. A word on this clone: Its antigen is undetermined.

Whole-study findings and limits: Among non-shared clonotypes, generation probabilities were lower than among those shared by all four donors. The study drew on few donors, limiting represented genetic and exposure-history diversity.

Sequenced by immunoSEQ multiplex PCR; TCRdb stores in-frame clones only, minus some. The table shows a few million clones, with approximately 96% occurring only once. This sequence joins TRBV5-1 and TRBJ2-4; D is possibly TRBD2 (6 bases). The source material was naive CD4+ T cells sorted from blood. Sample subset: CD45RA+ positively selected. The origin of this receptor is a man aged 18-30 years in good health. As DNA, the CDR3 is TGCGCCAGCAGCTTGGCCTCGGGGGATAGTCAGGACATTCAGTACTTC. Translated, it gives CASSLASGDSQDIQYF. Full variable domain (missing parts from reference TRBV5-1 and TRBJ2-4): KAGVTQTPRYLIKTRGQQVTLSCSPISGHRSVSWYQQTPGQGLQFLFEYFSETQRNKGNFPGRFSGRQFSNSRSEMNVSTLELGDSALYLCASSLASGDSQDIQYFGAGTRLSVL.